The 20 T cell receptor beta chains given below trace back to one sample, sequenced in a study of shared clonotypes between healthy human individuals. Some clones are missing from TCRdb's copy, which holds only in-frame ones; the method was immunoSEQ multiplex PCR. The data hold over a million clones, with about 75% observed a single time. Sequencing input: memory CD4+ T cells sorted from blood. Subset noted: CD45RA-negative fraction. The receptors were sampled from a man younger than 30 in good health.

The chain employs TRBV4-1 and TRBJ1-1, with D possibly being TRBD1 (5 bases). The CDR3 runs to 16 residues. V lost 0 bases and J lost 6, with 17 bases in between. The germline CDR1 and CDR2 sequences are MGHRA and YSYEKL. The CDR3 loop reads CASSQDPERGSAEAFF. CDR3 bases: TGCGCCAGCAGCCAAGATCCGGAGAGGGGTTCAGCTGAAGCTTTCTTT.

The V call is TRBV6-4, the J call TRBJ1-1; possibly TRBD1 for D (6 bases). The germline V and J ends were trimmed by 3 bases and 2 bases, with 16 bases remaining between them. This CDR3 contains 16 residues. Germline V lookup: CDR1 MRHNA, CDR2 SNTAGT. The CDR3 DNA reads TGTGCCAGCAGTGAGGTGGCCGAGGGACAAAACACTGAAGCTTTCTTT. This encodes CASSEVAEGQNTEAFF.

V gene TRBV29-1 combines with J gene TRBJ2-4; D gene ambiguous. Germline V CDR1 and CDR2: SQVTM, ANQGSEA. The CDR3 has 13 residues. V shed 7 bases and J shed 5 bases, with 15 bases lying between them. The chain's CDR3 is CSARMAVQNIQYF. The CDR3 nucleotides read TGCAGCGCCCGTATGGCAGTCCAAAACATTCAGTACTTC.

This chain joins TRBV25-1 and TRBJ2-1; D perhaps matches TRBD2 (6 bases). This CDR3 region has 12 residues. Germline lookup yields CDR1 MGHDK and CDR2 SYGVNS. The germline V and J ends were trimmed by 4 bases and 9 bases, with 10 bases remaining between them. CDR3: CASSGEVGEQFF. As DNA, the CDR3 is TGTGCCAGCAGTGGGGAGGTCGGTGAGCAGTTCTTC.

The chain carries TRBV2 and TRBJ1-4; D ambiguous. Germline V gene sequence: CDR1 SNHLY, CDR2 FYNNEI. CDR3 length: 15 amino acids. The germline V and J ends were trimmed by 2 bases and 0 bases, with 7 bases remaining between them. CDR3 in DNA: TGTGCCAGCAGTGAACGAGGTCCAACTAATGAAAAACTGTTTTTT. Amino acids: CASSERGPTNEKLFF.

This CDR3 reads CAWMRQGSSYEQYF. Here the CDR3 DNA reads TGTGCCTGGATGCGACAGGGAAGCTCCTACGAGCAGTACTTC. The J gene is TRBJ2-7, the V gene TRBV30; 7 positions agree with TRBD1. Germline assignment: CDR1 GTSNPN and CDR2 SVGIG (reference sequence). CDR3 length: 14 amino acids. Trimming at V came to 4 bases and at J to 0 bases, leaving 6 bases not matched to a gene.

In this sample, this clone turned up once. The chain combines TRBV27 with TRBJ1-1; no clear D gene. The germline V gene has CDR1 MNHEY and CDR2 SMNVEV (reference sequence). This CDR3 is 16 amino acids long. V was trimmed by 5 bases and J by 5 bases, leaving 21 bases between them. The CDR3 nucleotides read TGTGCCAGCAGTGGTGGTACGTGGGCCAGTCGTACTGAAGCTTTCTTT. Amino acids: CASSGGTWASRTEAFF.

The rearrangement links TRBV4-1 to TRBJ1-1; D may be TRBD1 (6 bases). The CDR3 sequence is 13 residues long. V lost 6 bases and J 5 bases, leaving 13 bases between the germline ends. Germline V gene lookup returns CDR1 MGHRA and CDR2 YSYEKL. The CDR3 DNA is TGCGCCAGCAGAGTACAAGGGGGAACTGAAGCTTTCTTT. Its protein product is CASRVQGGTEAFF.

In DNA, the CDR3 is TGTGCCAGCAGCCAAGACTACAGGGGGGGTCAGCCCCAGCATTTT. It encodes CASSQDYRGGQPQHF. The rearrangement joins TRBV4-2 to TRBJ1-5, with 8 bases lining up with TRBD1. CDR3 size: 15 residues. V gave up 0 bases and J gave up 6 bases; unmatched junction bases: 4. CDR1 is LGHNA, CDR2 YNFKEQ, per germline.

The chain recombines TRBV6-1 with TRBJ2-3, with TRBD2 matching over 9 bases. The CDR3 extends over 15 amino acids. Trimming cost V 8 bases and J 4 bases; bases outside gene matches: 10. Germline CDR1 is MNHNS and CDR2 is SASEGT. This CDR3 is CASLRLAGVSDTQYF. The CDR3 DNA reads as TGTGCCAGCCTACGTTTAGCGGGGGTTTCAGATACGCAGTATTTT.

The rearrangement uses TRBV5-1 and TRBJ1-2; 7 nucleotides align to TRBD1. CDR1 is SGHRS, CDR2 YFSETQ, per germline. The CDR3 extends over 14 amino acids. J was trimmed by 6 bases and V by 3 bases; bases with no gene match: 8. CDR3 loop: CASSSTGTSHGYTF. The CDR3 DNA sequence: TGCGCCAGCAGCTCGACAGGGACTTCGCATGGCTACACCTTC.

The chain employs TRBV19 and TRBJ1-2, with TRBD1 matching over 11 bases. This CDR3 is 14 amino acids long. V dropped 6 bases and J dropped 7; count of bases not matched to a gene: 7. From germline, CDR1 is LNHDA and CDR2 SQIVND (reference sequence). DNA for the CDR3: TGTGCCAGTAGCGGGACAGGGGGTCTCGGTGGCTACACCTTC. Amino acids: CASSGTGGLGGYTF.

This chain joins TRBV5-1 and TRBJ2-7, with TRBD1 matching 10 bases. The ends lost 1 base at V and 0 bases at J; junction bases unmatched: 7. The CDR3 spans 17 residues. Germline-derived CDR1 and CDR2 are SGHRS and YFSETQ. CDR3 region: CASSLRQGAANSYEQYF. The CDR3 DNA reads TGCGCCAGCAGCTTGAGACAGGGGGCCGCCAACTCCTACGAGCAGTACTTC.

V gene TRBV7-2 combines with J gene TRBJ1-4; no firm D call. Germline lookup yields CDR1 SGHTA and CDR2 FQGNSA. There are 15 residues in the CDR3. Trimming removed 3 bases from V and 3 bases from J, with 11 bases in between. The CDR3 DNA is TGTGCCAGCAGCTTTGGGCAGAATTCTAATGAAAAACTGTTTTTT. Translated, it gives CASSFGQNSNEKLFF.

The V and J genes are TRBV4-1 and TRBJ2-2, with 9 bases fitting TRBD2. J gave up 5 bases and V 4 bases, and 11 bases lay outside the gene matches. In germline, CDR1 is MGHRA, CDR2 YSYEKL. The length of the CDR3 is 17 residues. The CDR3 spells CASSPGLAKGLTGELFF. In nucleotides, the CDR3 is TGCGCCAGCAGCCCCGGACTAGCGAAGGGACTGACCGGGGAGCTGTTTTTT.

The CDR3 nucleotides are TGCGCCAGCAGCAGGAGCGGGGTCTCCTACAATGAGCAGTTCTTC. Encoded protein: CASSRSGVSYNEQFF. This chain connects TRBV5-1 to TRBJ2-1, with TRBD2 matching 7 bases. V was pared by 4 bases and J by 0 bases, with 4 bases of the junction left unmatched. There are 15 residues in the CDR3. CDR1 and CDR2 from the germline V gene are SGHRS and YFSETQ. Full variable domain (outside the CDR3, taken from reference TRBV5-1 and TRBJ2-1): KAGVTQTPRYLIKTRGQQVTLSCSPISGHRSVSWYQQTPGQGLQFLFEYFSETQRNKGNFPGRFSGRQFSNSRSEMNVSTLELGDSALYLCASSRSGVSYNEQFFGPGTRLTVL.

CDR3 DNA: TGTGCCAGCAGTTGGCCGGGGAGGACCGGCGGTGGCTACACCTTC. This codes for CASSWPGRTGGGYTF. J is TRBJ1-2 and V is TRBV28; D unresolved. The length of the CDR3 is 15 residues. Trimming cost V 4 bases and J 7 bases, with 19 bases left between them. Per the germline V gene, CDR1 is MDHEN and CDR2 is SYDVKM.

In this sample, this clone turned up a few times. This rearrangement joins TRBV30 to TRBJ2-3; D is possibly TRBD2 (5 bases). CDR1 is GTSNPN and CDR2 is SVGIG in the germline V gene (reference sequence). The CDR3 spans 16 residues. V lost 0 bases, J lost 6 bases, and 19 bases lay in between. The CDR3 sequence is CAWSVTGMGIRDTQYF. In nucleotides, the CDR3 is TGTGCCTGGAGTGTAACGGGGATGGGGATCAGGGATACGCAGTATTTT.

The J gene is TRBJ2-3, the V gene TRBV2; TRBD2 agrees at 7 bases. The length of the CDR3 is 17 residues. Germline values: CDR1 SNHLY, CDR2 FYNNEI. With 5 bases clipped from V and 3 bases from J, the junction kept 14 bases outside the gene matches. CDR3 protein: CASSPRGGGSNTDTQYF. For the CDR3, the DNA is TGTGCCAGCAGTCCCAGAGGAGGCGGGAGTAATACAGATACGCAGTATTTT.

This clone was seen more than once but under ten times. This chain links TRBV7-2 with TRBJ2-7; the D gene is possibly TRBD2 (5 bases). This CDR3 has 15 amino acids. Germline V gene sequence: CDR1 SGHTA, CDR2 FQGNSA. V lost 4 bases, J lost 2 bases, and 15 bases lay in between. The CDR3 region is CASSSPGGGTYEQYF. The CDR3 region has the DNA TGTGCCAGCAGCTCCCCCGGCGGAGGTACCTACGAGCAGTACTTC.